The sequence of this T cell receptor (beta chain) was determined in a study of blood T cell repertoires in COVID-19. About the research overall: Italy, Spain and the United States were the sources of the convalescent and acute COVID-19 samples.

Authors' data handling: Estimation of nucleated cell counts relied on the amplification of reference gene primers. Only in-frame clones appear in the TCRdb table, and some are missing; sequencing was by immunoSEQ multiplex PCR. V, J and clone size are taken as reported in that table, and D and trimming were inferred from the DNA itself. The table records about 210,000 clones, roughly 94% of them present only once. The CDR3 loop spans 14 amino acids. The V end was cut by 7 bases, the J end by 4 bases, with 17 bases between. This sequence originates from a man aged 25-40 years with acute or convalescent COVID-19. The J gene is TRBJ2-7, the V gene TRBV23-1; perhaps TRBD2 as D (6 bases). Being an ORF, TRBV23-1 has a function that is uncertain. Sequenced: peripheral blood. CDR3 nucleotide sequence: TGCGCCAGCACCCAACAACCAGGGAGGTACGAGCAGTACTTC. Protein product: CASTQQPGRYEQYF.